The rows below give T cell receptor beta chains drawn from one sample of a study of cytomegalovirus exposure and HLA in healthy donors. Generated by immunoSEQ multiplex PCR, the TCRdb table keeps only in-frame clones and is missing some. The profile shows about 120,000 clones, approximately 70% of them singletons. Sequencing was carried out using PBMCs. These receptor sequences come from a young man in good health and CMV-seronegative. CDR3s include the opening cysteine and the closing phenylalanine or tryptophan. A D gene is named only where the DNA matches it firmly. For some rows the clone size is stated as once, few or many, or as a class when expanded; others skip it.

d_call clone_size j_call v_call cdr3_aa cdr3_nt
TRBD2 . TRBJ2-7 TRBV6-6 CASSVQLAGVSEQYF TGTGCCAGCAGTGTACAACTAGCGGGAGTTTCCGAGCAGTACTTC
TRBD1 . TRBJ1-2 TRBV18 CASSPEQTGVVGYTF TGTGCCAGCTCACCCGAACAGACAGGGGTTGTTGGCTACACCTTC
. few TRBJ2-3 TRBV7-8 CASTDSSTDTQYF TGTGCCAGCACCGACAGCAGCACAGATACGCAGTATTTT
. few TRBJ1-5 TRBV6-5 CASSRDAGQPQHF TGTGCCAGCAGTCGAGACGCAGGTCAGCCCCAGCATTTT
. . TRBJ2-3 TRBV7-2 CASSSRRTSGTDTQYF TGTGCCAGCAGCTCCCGGCGGACTTCAGGCACAGATACGCAGTATTTT
TRBD2 once TRBJ2-1 TRBV4-2 CASSQHRWGEGEQFF TGTGCCAGCAGCCAACACCGGTGGGGGGAGGGTGAGCAGTTCTTC
. few TRBJ2-1 TRBV11-2 CASSLALRGGNEQFF TGTGCCAGCAGCTTAGCCCTCCGAGGTGGCAATGAGCAGTTCTTC
TRBD2 . TRBJ2-3 TRBV27 CASSRTGTSAQYF TGTGCCAGCAGCCGAACGGGGACTAGTGCGCAGTATTTT
TRBD2 . TRBJ2-5 TRBV6-5 CASSYRRGRAETQYF TGTGCCAGCAGTTACCGAAGAGGGAGGGCAGAGACCCAGTACTTC
TRBD1 few TRBJ2-7 TRBV5-5 CASSQQGRHEQYF TGTGCCAGCAGTCAACAGGGGCGGCACGAGCAGTACTTC
TRBD1 . TRBJ1-2 TRBV15 CATSSGDRLNYGYTF TGTGCCACCAGCAGTGGGGACAGGCTGAACTATGGCTACACCTTC
. . TRBJ1-4 TRBV28 CASSLPPGEKLFF TGTGCCAGCAGTTTACCCCCGGGGGAAAAACTGTTTTTT
TRBD1 . TRBJ2-7 TRBV14 CASSRTGTGPNERPYEQYF TGTGCCAGCAGCCGCACCGGGACAGGACCCAACGAACGGCCGTACGAGCAGTACTTC
. . TRBJ2-7 TRBV5-6 CASSSPRGSYEQYF TGTGCCAGCAGTTCACCCAGGGGATCTTACGAGCAGTACTTC
. . TRBJ1-2 TRBV11-2 CASSLGWQGLGYTF TGTGCCAGCAGCTTGGGGTGGCAGGGGCTCGGCTACACCTTC
TRBD1 . TRBJ2-1 TRBV28 CASSLGSGGNEQFF TGTGCCAGCAGTTTAGGATCAGGGGGCAATGAGCAGTTCTTC
TRBD2 . TRBJ2-3 TRBV14 CASSQGSGGLRF TGTGCCAGCAGCCAAGGGAGCGGGGGGCTTAGATTT
. few TRBJ1-1 TRBV29-1 CSVQTGGSEAFF TGCAGCGTCCAAACGGGGGGGTCTGAAGCTTTCTTT
. . TRBJ1-4 TRBV15 CATARQSDDEKLFF TGTGCCACCGCCAGACAGTCGGACGATGAAAAACTGTTTTTT
. . TRBJ2-7 TRBV15 CATSRGTGYEQYF TGTGCCACCAGCAGAGGTACAGGGTACGAGCAGTACTTC
TRBD2 . TRBJ2-2 TRBV9 CASSVVPSGGHAGELFF TGTGCCAGCAGCGTAGTTCCAAGCGGGGGGCATGCCGGGGAGCTGTTTTTT
. . TRBJ2-7 TRBV5-4 CASSGQTGTASSYEQYF TGTGCCAGCAGCGGGCAAACCGGGACTGCTAGCTCCTACGAGCAGTACTTC
. . TRBJ1-5 TRBV28 CASSPSTVYSNQPQHF TGTGCCAGCAGTCCTTCGACAGTTTATAGCAATCAGCCCCAGCATTTT
. . TRBJ1-3 TRBV27 CASSLTYSGNTIYF TGTGCCAGCAGCCTCACCTACTCTGGAAACACCATATATTTT
. . TRBJ2-1 TRBV6-5 CASTPTRSAYNEQFF TGTGCCAGCACCCCGACTCGTAGCGCCTACAATGAGCAGTTCTTC
. . TRBJ2-7 TRBV20-1 CSVSPYEQYF TGCAGTGTCTCTCCCTACGAGCAGTACTTC
. . TRBJ2-7 TRBV7-2 CASSLDSLYEQYF TGTGCCAGCAGCTTAGACAGCCTCTACGAGCAGTACTTC
. . TRBJ1-1 TRBV5-1 CASSARPGTEAFF TGCGCCAGCAGCGCCCGGCCGGGAACTGAAGCTTTCTTT
. few TRBJ2-4 TRBV19 CASKQTGGDIQYF TGTGCCAGTAAGCAAACAGGGGGGGACATTCAGTACTTC
. . TRBJ1-1 TRBV15 CATSQRDKAFF TGTGCCACCAGCCAGAGAGACAAAGCTTTCTTT